This is a list of T cell receptor beta chains from one sample in a study of early T cells in non-severe SARS-CoV-2 infection. TCRdb passed the 5' RACE reads through MiXCR, listing each CDR3 protein once. The sample contains about 35,000 distinct CDR3 sequences, under 8% of which appear only once. What was sequenced was whole blood. Source of these receptors: an adult who was a healthcare worker with PCR-confirmed SARS-CoV-2 infection or an uninfected control (not recorded which). The conserved cysteine and the conserved F or W are not part of the CDR3 here. Clone size appears in some rows only: once, few, many, or a class for an expanded clone.

CDR3: ASSASGSTDTQY; size: many; V: TRBV28; J: TRBJ2-3
CDR3: SAVGLADTDTQY; size: many; V: TRBV20-1; J: TRBJ2-3
CDR3: SAREWADTQY; size: .; V: TRBV20-1; J: TRBJ2-3
CDR3: ASSLKREIDTQY; size: few; V: TRBV5-8; J: TRBJ2-3
CDR3: ASRSTSNNEQF; size: many; V: TRBV7-6; J: TRBJ2-1
CDR3: SAGLRTVQETQY; size: few; V: TRBV29-1; J: TRBJ2-5
CDR3: ASSFTRLAGYNEQF; size: few; V: TRBV7-8; J: TRBJ2-1
CDR3: SARGTTNSNQPQH; size: many; V: TRBV20-1; J: TRBJ1-5
CDR3: ASSQAGRGQY; size: .; V: TRBV4-1; J: TRBJ2-5
CDR3: AWSLGIKGYT; size: many; V: TRBV30; J: TRBJ1-2
CDR3: ASSIRGPNNEQF; size: few; V: TRBV7-2; J: TRBJ2-1
CDR3: ASSALTGGLSYEQY; size: .; V: TRBV5-5; J: TRBJ2-7
CDR3: ATRQGEETQY; size: .; V: TRBV10-3; J: TRBJ2-5
CDR3: ASSAEEFGRLKETQY; size: many; V: TRBV7-9; J: TRBJ2-5
CDR3: SARGSNSYNEQF; size: few; V: TRBV20-1; J: TRBJ2-1
CDR3: ASSQDSYEQY; size: .; V: TRBV18; J: TRBJ2-7
CDR3: TSSQDYDSAYEQY; size: many; V: TRBV1; J: TRBJ2-7
CDR3: ASSLGLELAF; size: many; V: TRBV5-5; J: TRBJ1-1
CDR3: ASSQGVTEKLF; size: many; V: TRBV14; J: TRBJ1-4
CDR3: ASTSEPGGSYNSPLH; size: many; V: TRBV5-5; J: TRBJ1-6
CDR3: ASSLEGLAVYEQY; size: few; V: TRBV5-1; J: TRBJ2-7
CDR3: ASSFGGHNEQF; size: many; V: TRBV28; J: TRBJ2-1
CDR3: ASSSASGANVLT; size: few; V: TRBV28; J: TRBJ2-6
CDR3: AISEGGTNEKLF; size: many; V: TRBV10-3; J: TRBJ1-4
CDR3: ASSISVQETQY; size: many; V: TRBV19; J: TRBJ2-5
CDR3: ASSLRGERTTEQY; size: .; V: TRBV5-4; J: TRBJ2-7
CDR3: ASRPGQTGTEAF; size: .; V: TRBV28; J: TRBJ1-1
CDR3: ASSRRGHNEQF; size: .; V: TRBV28; J: TRBJ2-1
CDR3: ASSGWTVGTEAF; size: few; V: TRBV25-1; J: TRBJ1-1
CDR3: ASSDSGYEQY; size: few; V: TRBV7-2; J: TRBJ2-7
CDR3: SAKGGPSQNIQY; size: many; V: TRBV20-1; J: TRBJ2-4
CDR3: ASSLDRPTKNIQY; size: once; V: TRBV7-8; J: TRBJ2-4
CDR3: ASSSPGLAGSGELF; size: few; V: TRBV10-1; J: TRBJ2-2
CDR3: ASSLLGTNEQF; size: few; V: TRBV7-8; J: TRBJ2-1
CDR3: ASSWRDTGELF; size: .; V: TRBV7-2; J: TRBJ2-2
CDR3: ASSGRTSGNLEQY; size: many; V: TRBV25-1; J: TRBJ2-7
CDR3: ASSRDTAHEY; size: many; V: TRBV28; J: TRBJ2-7
CDR3: ASSLGGNEQF; size: many; V: TRBV28; J: TRBJ2-1
CDR3: ASSSTGGTYGYT; size: many; V: TRBV28; J: TRBJ1-2
CDR3: ASSQREGRTGELF; size: many; V: TRBV2; J: TRBJ2-2
CDR3: ASSQDKGWDEQY; size: .; V: TRBV3-1; J: TRBJ2-7
CDR3: SARYRDYGYT; size: many; V: TRBV20-1; J: TRBJ1-2
CDR3: ASSQATLANTEAF; size: many; V: TRBV3-2; J: TRBJ1-1
CDR3: ASTILAGGPKVEQY; size: few; V: TRBV12-3/TRBV12-4; J: TRBJ2-3
CDR3: ASSFGTDVLATQY; size: .; V: TRBV28; J: TRBJ2-5
CDR3: ASSSTNFETGELF; size: many; V: TRBV5-1; J: TRBJ2-2
CDR3: ASSQGPGTGGEKLF; size: few; V: TRBV4-2; J: TRBJ1-4
CDR3: ASSRQGYTDTQY; size: few; V: TRBV6-6; J: TRBJ2-3
CDR3: ASSLGLAGGYTDTQY; size: many; V: TRBV5-1; J: TRBJ2-3
CDR3: ASSPGGVGGTYEQY; size: many; V: TRBV11-2; J: TRBJ2-7
CDR3: ASSQQELADTQY; size: .; V: TRBV3-1; J: TRBJ2-3
CDR3: ASSLDGGVIEQY; size: many; V: TRBV7-2; J: TRBJ2-7
CDR3: ASSFGTPRAGQF; size: many; V: TRBV7-3; J: TRBJ2-1
CDR3: ASSCRRPLDEQY; size: .; V: TRBV5-4; J: TRBJ2-7
CDR3: ASSYRDYNEQF; size: medium-sized; V: TRBV6-2/TRBV6-3; J: TRBJ2-1